One and the same sample provided the 2 T cell receptor beta chains below, sequenced in a study of T cells in Graves' hyperthyroidism and ophthalmopathy. Authors of the study amplified TCR beta CDR3 regions from RNA transcripts. The HTBI set primed first-round TCR CDR3 RT-PCR. In TCRdb, the multiplex PCR reads were re-called with MiXCR into one record per CDR3 protein. The table lists around 300,000 distinct CDR3 sequences, about 14% of them singletons. The sample consisted of blood. Receptors originate from a woman aged 25-40 years with Graves' hyperthyroidism.

The chain employs TRBV12-3 or TRBV12-4 and TRBJ1-3, with a possible D match to TRBD1 (5 bases). V lost 7 bases and J 8 bases, leaving 18 bases between the germline ends. This CDR3 comprises 14 residues. The CDR3 spells CASTNLLDSYTIYF. The CDR3 coding sequence is TGTGCCAGCACCAACCTATTAGACAGTTACACCATATATTTT.

This clonotype was counted only a few times. A junction end diverges from the germline sequence, so it may reflect a read error. The chain joins TRBV28 to TRBJ1-6, with D unclear. The CDR3 contains 15 residues. CDR1 MDHEN and CDR2 SYDVKM come from the germline V gene. The CDR3 DNA reads TGTGCCATCAGAGGAGGTAGCTCCTATAATCCACCCCTCCACTTT. Translation gives CAIRGGSSYNPPLHF. The full variable domain, with the rest looked up from reference TRBV28 and TRBJ1-6, is DVKVTQSSRYLVKRTGEKVFLECVQDMDHENMFWYRQDPGLGLRLIYFSYDVKMKEKGDIPEGYSVSREKKERFSLILESASTNQTSMYLCAIRGGSSYNPPLHFGNGTRLTVT.